What follows are 21 T cell receptor beta chains derived from one specimen sequenced in a study of metastatic and nonmetastatic thyroid tumors. No patient received treatment before thyroid surgery. TCRdb reprocessed the PCR reads using MiXCR. The sample contains almost 85,000 clones, around 12% of which appear only once. Sequencing was carried out using tumor tissue. These receptors were obtained from a female donor with papillary thyroid cancer or a benign thyroid nodule (not recorded which). Some clones in this sample may be carry-over from other donors' samples.

This clone was detected ten times or more. The CDR3 DNA reads as TGCAGCGTTGAACCCCGGACAGGGAGTTCGTCAGAGACCCAGTACTTC. Translating it yields CSVEPRTGSSSETQYF. The chain recombines TRBV29-1 with TRBJ2-5; 8 nucleotides align to TRBD1. Germline V gives CDR1 SQVTM, CDR2 ANQGSEA. V lost 2 bases to trimming and J lost 4 bases; unmatched junction nucleotides: 12. The CDR3 runs 16 residues.

This clone showed up many times. This chain links TRBV2 with TRBJ2-2; 12 bases line up with TRBD1. Germline CDR1 reads SNHLY; CDR2 reads FYNNEI. J was trimmed by 7 bases and V by 7 bases; bases with no gene match: 10. This CDR3 region has 16 residues. The CDR3 DNA sequence: TGTGCCAGCAAACCGGGACAGGGGGCGCGTGGCGGGGAGCTGTTTTTT. Translating gives CASKPGQGARGGELFF.

This clone has a count of ten or more. V is TRBV7-3 and J is TRBJ2-3; 7 bases are a match to TRBD1. Germline V gene data show CDR1 as SGHTA and CDR2 as FQGTGA. J was trimmed by 2 bases and V by 5 bases; bases with no gene match: 4. CDR3 length: 14 amino acids. This chain's CDR3 is CASSLTGDTDTQYF. In nucleotides, the CDR3 is TGTGCCAGCAGCCTTACAGGGGACACAGATACGCAGTATTTT.

This clone was found many times. The chain links TRBV7-8 to TRBJ2-7; perhaps TRBD2 as D (5 bases). This CDR3 has 14 residues. Trimming stripped 2 bases from V and 6 bases from J, with 14 bases between. Per germline, CDR1 SGHVS and CDR2 FQNEAQ. This chain's CDR3 is CASSLIPEVSEQYF. DNA for the CDR3: TGTGCCAGCAGCTTAATACCGGAGGTCAGCGAGCAGTACTTC.

This clone was detected many times. The rearrangement uses TRBV20-1 and TRBJ2-4; 8 bases agree with TRBD1. The trim removed 8 bases at V and 0 bases at J, leaving 21 bases unmatched. In germline, CDR1 is DFQATT, CDR2 SNEGSKA (reference sequence). The CDR3 has 19 amino acids. CDR3: CSLKELRWGQDLAKNIQYF. CDR3 DNA: TGCAGTCTTAAAGAGCTTCGGTGGGGACAGGATTTAGCCAAAAACATTCAGTACTTC.

Regarding this clone: This CDR3 is also generated by other DNA sequences in the sample. This sequence joins TRBV29-1 and TRBJ1-1; D is undetermined. The CDR3 spans 12 residues. The V end lost 7 bases, the J end lost 1 base, and 10 bases lay between the germline ends. Germline CDR1 and CDR2: SQVTM and ANQGSEA. The CDR3 is CSGEGGNTEAFF. Here the CDR3 DNA reads TGCAGCGGTGAGGGCGGGAACACTGAAGCTTTCTTT.

The sample holds a few counts of this clone. At one boundary the junction diverges from the germline segment, which might be a read error. The chain is built from TRBV6-1 and TRBJ2-2; 10 bases are a match to TRBD1. CDR3 length: 16 amino acids. The germline V gene encodes CDR1 MNHNS and CDR2 SASEGT. The CDR3: CASSRPGTGAPGEMFF. CDR3 DNA: TGTGCCAGCAGTCGCCCCGGGACAGGGGCCCCAGGGGAGATGTTTTTT.

This clone showed up many times. The chain couples TRBV6-1 to TRBJ2-6, with D hard to call. This CDR3 has 17 residues. V was clipped by 3 bases and J by 4 bases, with 16 bases between them. Germline loops: CDR1 MNHNS, CDR2 SASEGT. DNA for the CDR3: TGTGCCAGCAGTGACGCAGGTAGCACGACGGGGGCCAACGTCCTGACTTTC. This encodes CASSDAGSTTGANVLTF.

This clone was seen ten or more times. The rearrangement links TRBV20-1 to TRBJ2-1; 12 nucleotides align to TRBD1. CDR3 length: 17 amino acids. From germline, CDR1 is DFQATT and CDR2 SNEGSKA (reference sequence). J gave up 8 bases and V 0 bases, and 11 bases lay outside the gene matches. CDR3 bases: TGCAGTGCTAGAGATCTGACCGGGACAGGGGGCACGGATGAGCAGTTCTTC. Its translation: CSARDLTGTGGTDEQFF.

This clone has a count of ten or more. The sample carries other DNA sequences with the same CDR3. This chain uses TRBV18 with TRBJ1-1; no clear D gene. The germline gives CDR1 KGHSH, CDR2 LQKENI. Between the trimmed V and J ends, which lost 3 bases and 1 base, there was a span of 9 bases. The CDR3 runs to 14 residues. CDR3 protein: CASSPRAPNTEAFF. The CDR3 coding sequence is TGTGCCAGCTCACCTCGTGCACCGAACACTGAAGCTTTCTTT.

Remarks on this clone: A read error is possible here, since a much larger clone lies one base away. DNA of the CDR3: TGTGCCAGCAGTTACTCGACCCTGGGCATCGCCCTAGCCAAAAACATTCAGTACTTC. It yields the protein CASSYSTLGIALAKNIQYF. V is TRBV6-2 or TRBV6-3 and J is TRBJ2-4, with D uncertain. The germline V gene has CDR1 MNHEY and CDR2 SVGEGT. The CDR3 has 19 residues. V lost 0 bases, J lost 0 bases, and 18 bases lay in between.

Worth noting for this clone: This may stem from a read error, because a much larger clone lies one nucleotide away. Other DNA variants within this sample encode the same CDR3. This chain connects TRBV9 to TRBJ2-5; either TRBD1 or TRBD2 may fit D (5 bases each). In germline, CDR1 is SGDLS, CDR2 YYNGEE. The CDR3 has 12 amino acids. Here the CDR3 reads CASRVGEETQYF. In nucleotides, the CDR3 is TGTGCCAGCCGCGTAGGGGAGGAGACCCAGTACTTC. Based on the CDR3 plus reference TRBV9 and TRBJ2-5, the full variable domain is DSGVTQTPKHLITATGQRVTLRCSPRSGDLSVYWYQQSLDQGLQFLIQYYNGEERAKGNILERFSAQQFPDLHSELNLSSLELGDSALYFCASRVGEETQYFGPGTRLLVL.

This chain joins TRBV7-3 and TRBJ2-7; 9 nucleotides match TRBD2. The CDR3 is 14 residues long. V shed 4 bases and J 5 bases; nucleotides not matched to a gene: 6. Germline values: CDR1 SGHTA, CDR2 FQGTGA. CDR3 nucleotides: TGTGCCAGCAGCTCTGGGACTAGCACGGACGAGCAGTACTTC. This codes for CASSSGTSTDEQYF.

Many counts were recorded for this clone. The chain has TRBV11-3 and TRBJ2-1, with 9 bases identical to TRBD2. Unmatched junction bases numbered 4, after V lost 0 bases and J lost 4 bases. The CDR3 is 16 residues long. Germline values: CDR1 SGHNT, CDR2 YENEEA. Here the CDR3 reads CASSLEGLAKYNEQFF. As DNA, the CDR3 is TGTGCCAGCAGCTTAGAAGGACTAGCGAAGTACAATGAGCAGTTCTTC.

This clone is labeled as medium-sized (0.01 to 0.1%). The J gene is TRBJ1-2, the V gene TRBV28, with TRBD1 matching over 8 bases. CDR1 is MDHEN and CDR2 is SYDVKM in the germline V gene. V shed 8 bases and J 8 bases; nucleotides not matched to a gene: 7. The CDR3 runs 12 residues. CDR3 sequence reads: CASLDRGLGYTF. In nucleotides, the CDR3 is TGTGCCAGCCTTGACAGGGGATTAGGCTACACCTTC.

Ten or more counts support this clone. The V call is TRBV28, the J call TRBJ2-2, with 7 positions matching TRBD1. CDR1 is MDHEN, CDR2 SYDVKM, per germline. Trimming took 5 bases from V and 8 from J; bases not matched to a gene: 5. CDR3 length: 13 residues. This CDR3 is CASSTQGRGELFF. The CDR3 DNA sequence: TGTGCCAGCAGTACACAGGGGCGGGGGGAGCTGTTTTTT.

The rearrangement joins TRBV3-1 to TRBJ2-5; D ambiguous. With 0 bases removed from V and 3 bases from J, the gap between germline ends came to 14 bases. This CDR3 has 16 residues. The germline gives CDR1 LGHDT, CDR2 YNNKEL (reference sequence). Written as DNA, the CDR3 is TGTGCCAGCAGCCAAGAATCGGGTTCCCATGAAGAGACCCAGTACTTC. The encoded protein is CASSQESGSHEETQYF.

This clone occurred many times. CDR3 amino acids: CASSLADEQYF. CDR3 in DNA: TGTGCCAGCAGCTTAGCGGACGAGCAGTACTTC. The rearrangement joins TRBV7-9 to TRBJ2-7; no definite D call. The germline gives CDR1 SEHNR, CDR2 FQNEAQ (reference sequence). There are 11 residues in the CDR3. Between the trimmed V and J ends, which lost 0 bases and 5 bases, there was a span of 2 bases.

This clone was seen at least ten times. The V and J genes are TRBV7-2 and TRBJ1-3, with D unresolved. Germline assignment: CDR1 SGHTA and CDR2 FQGNSA. The V gene lost 6 bases and the J gene lost 4 bases, with 4 bases spanning the gap. This CDR3 contains 11 residues. The CDR3 DNA sequence: TGTGCCAGCAGTAAGGGAAACACCATATATTTT. This sequence encodes CASSKGNTIYF.

This clone was observed many times. The V and J genes are TRBV28 and TRBJ2-3; 13 nucleotides match TRBD2. The CDR3 is made up of 17 amino acids. The trim removed 5 bases at V and 2 bases at J, leaving 7 bases unmatched. Germline V gene sequence: CDR1 MDHEN, CDR2 SYDVKM. The CDR3 bases are TGTGCCAGCAGTAGGACTAGCGGGGGCTTTTACACAGATACGCAGTATTTT. Its translation: CASSRTSGGFYTDTQYF.

Only a few counts were recorded for this clone. Since a much larger clone is just one base distant, this may be a read error. The V and J genes are TRBV24-1 and TRBJ1-1, with D possibly TRBD1 on 6 matching bases. Germline loops: CDR1 KGHDR, CDR2 SFDVKD. The CDR3 runs to 13 residues. Deletions cut 5 bases from V and 6 bases from J, with 12 bases between. In nucleotides, the CDR3 is TGTGCCACCAGTGCTTTACAGGGAGCTGAAGCTTTCTTT. Amino acids: CATSALQGAEAFF.